The 21 T cell receptor beta chains reported below all come from one sample, sequenced in a study of Ad26.COV2.S vaccination and SARS-CoV-2 variants. Treatment indicated: around 19 received Ad26.COV2.S at low or high dose, single or two shots; roughly five received placebo; per-sample allocation not given. Sampling occurred on day 63 after the first vaccine or placebo injection. TCRdb's copy holds only in-frame clones and misses some; the assay was immunoSEQ multiplex PCR. The sample holds about 380,000 clones, 83% seen once. The sample in question was peripheral blood, obtained in a trial of Ad26.COV2.S vaccine versus placebo. The receptors here all came from a person aged 18 to 65 who received the Ad26.COV2.S COVID-19 vaccine or a placebo.

This clone was observed a single time. The rearrangement links TRBV19 to TRBJ1-2, with 7 bases lining up with TRBD1. The germline CDR1 and CDR2 sequences are LNHDA and SQIVND (reference sequence). The length of the CDR3 is 15 residues. V shed 4 bases, J shed 5 bases, and the junction held 10 bases outside the gene matches. CDR3 coding DNA: TGTGCCAGTAGTACCACCGGGACAGCAACTTATGGCTACACCTTC. This sequence encodes CASSTTGTATYGYTF.

This chain uses TRBV7-9 with TRBJ2-4; 7 bases are a match to TRBD1. The germline gives CDR1 SEHNR, CDR2 FQNEAQ (reference sequence). Unmatched junction bases numbered 14, after V lost 5 bases and J lost 7 bases. The length of the CDR3 is 16 residues. Here the CDR3 DNA reads TGTGCCAGCAGCGCCCCCAGACAGGGAGTCAGCAACATTCAGTACTTC. Its translation: CASSAPRQGVSNIQYF. The whole variable domain, filled in from reference TRBV7-9 and TRBJ2-4, reads DTGVSQNPRHKITKRGQNVTFRCDPISEHNRLYWYRQTLGQGPEFLTYFQNEAQLEKSRLLSDRFSAERPKGSFSTLEIQRTEQGDSAMYLCASSAPRQGVSNIQYFGAGTRLSVL.

The V call is TRBV18, the J call TRBJ2-2, with D possibly matching TRBD2 (6 bases). Germline CDR1 is KGHSH and CDR2 is LQKENI. Trimming cost V 5 bases and J 1 base, with 14 bases left between them. This CDR3 region has 16 residues. This CDR3 reads CASSKVAVRNTGELFF. As DNA, the CDR3 is TGTGCCAGCTCAAAGGTAGCGGTTCGGAACACCGGGGAGCTGTTTTTT.

The chain employs TRBV11-2 and TRBJ1-2, with 7 bases matching TRBD1. The CDR3 runs 14 residues. Germline V gene sequence: CDR1 SGHAT, CDR2 FQNNGV. V shed 5 bases, J shed 5 bases, and the junction held 8 bases outside the gene matches. CDR3 amino acids: CASSPGQTLYGYTF. The DNA for the CDR3 is TGTGCCAGCAGCCCGGGACAGACCTTATATGGCTACACCTTC.

The rearrangement uses TRBV11-2 and TRBJ1-1; no reliable D call. Trimming stripped 5 bases from V and 1 base from J, with 14 bases between. The CDR3 consists of 15 residues. The germline gives CDR1 SGHAT, CDR2 FQNNGV. Here the CDR3 DNA reads TGTGCCAGCAGCCCCGAGTGGCGGAGGAACACTGAAGCTTTCTTT. It codes for CASSPEWRRNTEAFF.

This clone was observed a few times. The V gene is TRBV5-1, the J gene TRBJ2-1, with D tentatively TRBD2 (5 bases). This CDR3 has 12 amino acids. Trimming removed 1 base from V and 8 bases from J, with 7 bases in between. The germline V gene encodes CDR1 SGHRS and CDR2 YFSETQ. The CDR3 DNA reads as TGCGCCAGCAGCTTGATCGGGGATGAGCAGTTCTTC. This translates into CASSLIGDEQFF.

The chain carries TRBV7-2 and TRBJ2-4; maybe TRBD1 (6 bases). Germline lookup yields CDR1 SGHTA and CDR2 FQGNSA. The CDR3 loop spans 14 amino acids. Trimming took off 0 bases at V and 8 bases at J, with 11 bases between the two ends. CDR3 sequence (DNA): TGTGCCAGCAGCTTAGCCCGCGGACAGCACATTCAGTACTTC. Translation: CASSLARGQHIQYF.

V usage is TRBV27 and J usage is TRBJ2-1; 14 positions agree with TRBD2. CDR1 and CDR2 from the germline V gene are MNHEY and SMNVEV (reference sequence). There are 15 residues in the CDR3. V shed 5 bases, J shed 6 bases, and the junction held 3 bases outside the gene matches. The chain's CDR3 is CASSPGLAGGNEQFF. The CDR3 DNA reads as TGTGCCAGCAGTCCCGGACTAGCGGGAGGCAATGAGCAGTTCTTC.

This chain joins TRBV5-1 and TRBJ2-1; 8 nucleotides agree with TRBD2. J lost 6 bases, V lost 4 bases, and 9 bases had no gene match. There are 15 residues in the CDR3. Germline V gives CDR1 SGHRS, CDR2 YFSETQ. The CDR3 sequence is CASSILLAGSNEQFF. Written as DNA, the CDR3 is TGCGCCAGCAGCATCCTGCTAGCGGGCAGCAATGAGCAGTTCTTC. The full variable domain, rest sourced from reference TRBV5-1 and TRBJ2-1, is KAGVTQTPRYLIKTRGQQVTLSCSPISGHRSVSWYQQTPGQGLQFLFEYFSETQRNKGNFPGRFSGRQFSNSRSEMNVSTLELGDSALYLCASSILLAGSNEQFFGPGTRLTVL.

The V and J genes are TRBV10-2 and TRBJ2-7, with D tentatively TRBD2 (6 bases). Looked up from germline, CDR1 is WSHSY and CDR2 is SAAADI. V was cut by 8 bases and J by 2 bases, with 13 bases left in between. This CDR3 region has 13 residues. The CDR3 loop reads CASRFSGTYEQYF. The CDR3 DNA reads as TGCGCCAGCCGCTTTAGCGGAACCTACGAGCAGTACTTC.

V usage is TRBV7-9 and J usage is TRBJ2-2; D is possibly TRBD2 (6 bases). V lost 5 bases, J lost 6 bases, and 13 bases lay in between. The CDR3 is 14 residues long. CDR1 and CDR2 (germline): SEHNR, FQNEAQ (reference sequence). The CDR3 DNA follows: TGTGCCAGCAGCCTCAAAGGAGGGCCCGGGGAGCTGTTTTTT. The encoded protein is CASSLKGGPGELFF.

V and J are TRBV12-3 or TRBV12-4 and TRBJ2-3; 8 bases are a match to TRBD2. This CDR3 spans 13 amino acids. Unmatched junction bases numbered 5, after V lost 8 bases and J lost 4 bases. The CDR3 sequence is CASESGGADTQYF. In nucleotides, the CDR3 is TGTGCCAGCGAAAGCGGGGGCGCAGATACGCAGTATTTT.

V gene TRBV28 combines with J gene TRBJ2-1, with D hard to call. V was clipped by 8 bases and J by 7 bases, with 12 bases between them. Germline CDR1 MDHEN, CDR2 SYDVKM. The CDR3 covers 12 residues. Here the CDR3 DNA reads TGTGCCAGCCAAACGGCCTCAAATGAGCAGTTCTTC. This encodes CASQTASNEQFF.

V and J are TRBV3-1 (or the pseudogene TRBV3-2) and TRBJ2-7; either TRBD1 or TRBD2 may supply D (5 bases each). The germline V gene encodes CDR1 LGHDT and CDR2 YNNKEL (reference sequence). The CDR3 spans 14 residues. Trimming took off 4 bases at V and 2 bases at J, with 12 bases between the two ends. The CDR3 bases are TGTGCCAGCAGCCGGGGACGTACCCCCTACGAGCAGTACTTC. Its protein is CASSRGRTPYEQYF.

This chain links TRBV27 with TRBJ1-1; D is unresolved. There are 13 residues in the CDR3. Germline loops: CDR1 MNHEY, CDR2 SMNVEV (reference sequence). The V gene lost 6 bases and the J gene lost 7 bases, with 15 bases spanning the gap. For the CDR3, the DNA is TGTGCCAGCAGCCCCCTGAGAGGGATTGAAGCTTTCTTT. This translates into CASSPLRGIEAFF.

This chain links TRBV9 with TRBJ2-5; no definite D call. The CDR3 contains 17 residues. The germline V gene has CDR1 SGDLS and CDR2 YYNGEE. V was pared by 0 bases and J by 3 bases, with 18 bases between. The chain's CDR3 is CASSVGSGWPPKETQYF. CDR3 nucleotide sequence: TGTGCCAGCAGCGTAGGGTCGGGTTGGCCACCGAAAGAGACCCAGTACTTC.

The chain employs TRBV6-2 or TRBV6-3 and TRBJ1-1, with 7 bases fitting TRBD1. The CDR3 consists of 13 residues. Per germline, CDR1 MNHEY and CDR2 SVGEGT. The junction had 7 bases not matched to a gene; V was cut back by 7 bases and J by 5 bases. For the CDR3, the DNA is TGTGCCAGCACCCCTACAGGGGCGACTGAAGCTTTCTTT. Translated, it gives CASTPTGATEAFF.

The chain joins TRBV18 to TRBJ2-2; the D is unclear. Germline V lookup: CDR1 KGHSH, CDR2 LQKENI. Trimming shortened V by 3 bases and J by 0 bases, and 5 bases separated the two germline ends. The CDR3 length is 14 residues. CDR3 DNA sequence: TGTGCCAGCTCACCGCACGCGAACACCGGGGAGCTGTTTTTT. Its translation: CASSPHANTGELFF.

V is TRBV5-3 and J is TRBJ2-1, with 13 bases aligning to TRBD2. TRBV5-3 is assigned to the ORF class and has an uncertain function. The trim removed 6 bases at V and 0 bases at J, leaving 9 bases unmatched. The CDR3 runs to 18 residues. The CDR3 sequence is CARNKTSGRNGSYNEQFF. The CDR3 nucleotides are TGTGCCAGAAACAAGACTAGCGGGAGGAACGGCTCCTACAATGAGCAGTTCTTC.

CDR3 nucleotides: TGTGCCAGCACCGACGAGACAGGGACGAACACTGAAGCTTTCTTT. Translation: CASTDETGTNTEAFF. The chain is built from TRBV2 and TRBJ1-1; 7 bases match TRBD1. The V gene end was trimmed by 7 bases and the J gene end by 1 base; junction bases not matched to a gene: 9. Germline values: CDR1 SNHLY, CDR2 FYNNEI. The CDR3 length is 15 residues.

This chain connects TRBV23-1 to TRBJ2-3; a possible D gene is TRBD2 (6 bases). TRBV23-1 is placed among ORFs of uncertain function. V was trimmed by 7 bases and J by 1 base, leaving 18 bases between them. The CDR3 consists of 16 residues. The CDR3 DNA reads as TGCGCCAGCATCCCCGGTTCCGGGAGCGGCACAGATACGCAGTATTTT. Translating gives CASIPGSGSGTDTQYF.